This TCR beta chain appears in the sequencing data of a study of T cell responses to AZD1222 COVID-19 vaccine. Study at large: The analysis combined second doses at about 4 or about 12 weeks.

This clone appeared once. The CDR3 sequence is 14 residues long. The V and J ends lost 3 bases and 0 bases respectively, with 6 bases between them. The germline CDR1 and CDR2 sequences are LNHDA and SQIVND (reference sequence). Only in-frame clones appear in the TCRdb table, and some are missing; sequencing was by immunoSEQ multiplex PCR. Seen here are about 140,000 clones, 85% to 90% observed once, and the top ten hold around 1.6%. Sample: peripheral blood, taken on day 0 of AZD1222 vaccination. The chain is built from TRBV19 and TRBJ1-5; no reliable D call. This TCR was sampled from an adult in good health. The CDR3 here is CASSILDSNQPQHF. CDR3 sequence (DNA): TGTGCCAGTAGTATTTTGGATAGCAATCAGCCCCAGCATTTT.